A single sample is the source of the 23 T cell receptor beta chains below, sequenced in a study of blood T cell repertoires in COVID-19 (dated by TCRdb to the early 2020s). Libraries were built with the immunoSEQ multiplex PCR assay. TCRdb took this table from immuneACCESS and kept in-frame rearrangements with V and J called. Such tables lack part of the clones; where checked against another copy, unresolved V genes explain under half of the gap, and the rest is unexplained. In this sample the table shows just over 300,000 clones, 80% to 90% of which occur a single time. Of the sample, roughly 2% falls within the top ten clones. Sequenced sample: PBMCs or T cells enriched from blood (not recorded which). These receptors all come from a man under 40 who had recovered from COVID-19.

The chain couples TRBV9 to TRBJ2-7, with TRBD1 as a possible D gene (6 bases). The V and J ends lost 4 bases and 4 bases respectively, with 18 bases between them. Germline V lookup: CDR1 SGDLS, CDR2 YYNGEE. CDR3 length: 15 amino acids. The CDR3: CASSLGSGELYEQYF. The CDR3 region has the DNA TGTGCCAGCAGCCTAGGTTCAGGGGAGTTGTACGAGCAGTACTTC.

This chain links TRBV10-3 with TRBJ2-3; 7 bases agree with TRBD2. Unmatched junction bases numbered 4, after V lost 0 bases and J lost 1 base. From germline, CDR1 is ENHRY and CDR2 SYGVKD. CDR3 size: 16 residues. CDR3 sequence reads: CAISESERGGTDTQYF. The CDR3 DNA is TGTGCCATCAGTGAGTCCGAGCGGGGTGGCACAGATACGCAGTATTTT.

This clone occurred once. The V and J genes are TRBV7-3 and TRBJ2-2, with TRBD1 as a possible D gene (6 bases). Trimming took 2 bases from V and 2 from J, leaving 18 bases between them. CDR1 is SGHTA, CDR2 FQGTGA, per germline. This CDR3 is 18 amino acids long. The CDR3 DNA sequence: TGTGCCAGCAGCTTAGGACCCGGACAGAAATATAACACCGGGGAGCTGTTTTTT. Translation: CASSLGPGQKYNTGELFF.

The V gene is TRBV27, the J gene TRBJ1-2; unclear D gene. The CDR3 runs 12 residues. The germline V gene encodes CDR1 MNHEY and CDR2 SMNVEV (reference sequence). The V gene lost 5 bases and the J gene lost 7 bases, with 11 bases spanning the gap. The CDR3 loop is CASSPGRGGYTF. The CDR3 DNA reads TGTGCCAGCAGTCCGGGGAGAGGTGGCTACACCTTC.

This sequence joins TRBV15 and TRBJ1-2; the D gene is possibly TRBD1 (5 bases). V was trimmed by 6 bases and J by 6 bases, leaving 20 bases between them. The CDR3 contains 15 residues. Per the germline V gene, CDR1 is LNHNV and CDR2 is YYDKDF (reference sequence). The CDR3 sequence: CATRAMQGREDGYTF. The CDR3 bases are TGTGCCACCAGGGCTATGCAGGGCAGGGAGGATGGCTACACCTTC.

This chain connects TRBV6-2 or TRBV6-3 to TRBJ1-4; 7 positions match TRBD1. The CDR3 covers 15 residues. CDR1 is MNHEY and CDR2 is SVGEGT in the germline V gene. J lost 5 bases, V lost 5 bases, and 8 bases had no gene match. The CDR3 DNA is TGTGCCAGCAGTCCCCATGGACAGGAAAATGAAAAACTGTTTTTT. This translates into CASSPHGQENEKLFF.

The V and J genes are TRBV3-1 (or the pseudogene TRBV3-2) and TRBJ1-1; unclear D gene. The ends were cut back, 0 bases at V and 1 base at J, with 6 bases in the middle. Germline V CDR1 and CDR2: LGHDT, YNNKEL (reference sequence). CDR3 length: 14 amino acids. The DNA of the CDR3 is TGTGCCAGCAGCCAAGACCTCCGGAACACTGAAGCTTTCTTT. Encoded protein: CASSQDLRNTEAFF.

This chain joins TRBV5-5 and TRBJ1-5, with a weak D call TRBD1 (5 bases). CDR1 and CDR2 from the germline V gene are SGHKS and YYEKEE (reference sequence). V dropped 0 bases and J dropped 0 bases, with 7 bases sitting between them. The CDR3 consists of 15 residues. The CDR3 region has the DNA TGTGCCAGCAGCTTGGAGGGGAATAGCAATCAGCCCCAGCATTTT. Translation: CASSLEGNSNQPQHF.

This rearrangement joins TRBV10-3 to TRBJ1-5; a possible D gene is TRBD1 (5 bases). Trimming pared 1 base from V and 9 bases from J, leaving 16 bases between. In germline, CDR1 is ENHRY, CDR2 SYGVKD. This CDR3 comprises 15 residues. CDR3 region: CAISELVSRAGPQHF. CDR3 DNA: TGTGCCATCAGTGAGTTGGTAAGCAGGGCTGGGCCCCAGCATTTT.

This chain uses TRBV6-5 with TRBJ1-1, with 7 nucleotides matching TRBD1. The CDR3 sequence is 15 residues long. Germline V gene lookup returns CDR1 MNHEY and CDR2 SVGAGI. The V and J ends lost 4 bases and 2 bases, in that order; junction bases with no gene match: 7. The CDR3 here is CASSSLRDRNTEAFF. CDR3 nucleotide sequence: TGTGCCAGCAGTTCCCTCCGGGACAGAAACACTGAAGCTTTCTTT.

The CDR3 protein is CASSSSRVLIQETQYF. In DNA form, the CDR3 reads TGTGCCAGCAGCTCAAGCCGCGTACTAATCCAAGAGACCCAGTACTTC. V is TRBV5-6 and J is TRBJ2-5; no definite D call. The CDR3 extends over 16 amino acids. V was pared by 3 bases and J by 1 base, with 16 bases between. Germline V CDR1 and CDR2: SGHDT, YYEEEE.

This clone was recorded at least ten times. This chain joins TRBV25-1 and TRBJ1-1, with 10 bases matching TRBD1. The junction had 6 bases not matched to a gene; V was cut back by 5 bases and J by 6 bases. Germline loops: CDR1 MGHDK, CDR2 SYGVNS. The CDR3 totals 14 residues. CDR3 sequence reads: CASSKGQGFSEAFF. Here the CDR3 DNA reads TGTGCCAGCAGTAAGGGACAGGGGTTCTCTGAAGCTTTCTTT. The variable domain in full, completed from reference TRBV25-1 and TRBJ1-1, reads EADIYQTPRYLVIGTGKKITLECSQTMGHDKMYWYQQDPGMELHLIHYSYGVNSTEKGDLSSESTVSRIRTEHFPLTLESARPSHTSQYLCASSKGQGFSEAFFGQGTRLTVV.

The genes are TRBV7-2 and TRBJ1-1, with no clear D. Germline CDR1 and CDR2: SGHTA and FQGNSA. Trimming removed 3 bases from V and 1 base from J, with 6 bases in between. CDR3 length: 13 residues. The CDR3 is CASSFRENTEAFF. The DNA of the CDR3 is TGTGCCAGCAGCTTTCGAGAGAACACTGAAGCTTTCTTT.

The chain links TRBV5-8 to TRBJ1-2, with 9 nucleotides matching TRBD1. The germline V gene encodes CDR1 SGHTS and CDR2 YDEGEE. V was clipped by 7 bases and J by 8 bases; unmatched bases: 12. CDR3 size: 14 residues. CDR3 DNA sequence: TGTGCCAGCCACTACGGGACAGGGTATTTCGGCTACACCTTC. Amino acids: CASHYGTGYFGYTF.

The V and J genes are TRBV7-2 and TRBJ1-1, with D possibly matching TRBD1 (6 bases). The germline CDR1 and CDR2 sequences are SGHTA and FQGNSA. The CDR3 runs to 13 residues. Trimming stripped 5 bases from V and 7 bases from J, with 14 bases between. The CDR3 DNA follows: TGTGCCAGCAGCCGCATGGACAGCCGTGAAGCTTTCTTT. The encoded protein is CASSRMDSREAFF.

CDR3 residues: CATDTGTLRDGYTF. CDR3 DNA: TGTGCCACGGACACCGGGACTCTGAGGGATGGCTACACCTTC. The gene calls are TRBV10-3 and TRBJ1-2, with D possibly TRBD1 on 5 matching bases. This CDR3 spans 14 amino acids. Germline V gene data show CDR1 as ENHRY and CDR2 as SYGVKD. V lost 10 bases, J lost 6 bases, and 21 bases lay in between.

V is TRBV10-2 and J is TRBJ1-6; 10 bases fit TRBD1. The V gene's germline CDR1 is WSHSY and CDR2 SAAADI. V lost 8 bases to trimming and J lost 8 bases; unmatched junction nucleotides: 0. The CDR3 loop spans 12 amino acids. CDR3 in amino acids: CASGTGDSPLHF. DNA for the CDR3: TGCGCCAGCGGGACAGGGGATTCACCCCTCCACTTT.

J is TRBJ2-5 and V is TRBV2; a weak D match, TRBD1 (6 bases). Germline V gives CDR1 SNHLY, CDR2 FYNNEI. V lost 10 bases, J lost 4 bases, and 16 bases lay in between. The CDR3 has 13 amino acids. The CDR3 reads CAMGAEPGETQYF. The CDR3 region has the DNA TGTGCCATGGGGGCGGAGCCGGGAGAGACCCAGTACTTC.

This chain joins TRBV6-5 and TRBJ1-6; D perhaps matches TRBD1 (5 bases). Per germline, CDR1 MNHEY and CDR2 SVGAGI. Trimming pared 3 bases from V and 6 bases from J, leaving 15 bases between. This CDR3 is 16 amino acids long. CDR3: CASSYTRDVLNSPLHF. The CDR3 region has the DNA TGTGCCAGCAGTTATACCAGGGATGTTCTTAATTCACCCCTCCACTTT.

CDR3 sequence reads: CASSVLGQNEETQYF. For the CDR3, the DNA is TGCGCCAGCAGCGTACTGGGACAGAACGAAGAGACCCAGTACTTC. The chain has TRBV5-1 and TRBJ2-5; the match to TRBD1 covers 7 bases. This CDR3 is 15 amino acids long. Looked up from germline, CDR1 is SGHRS and CDR2 is YFSETQ. V trimming: 4 bases; J trimming: 3 bases; junction bases outside the gene matches: 9.

This sequence joins TRBV29-1 and TRBJ2-1; TRBD1 aligns across 10 bases. The length of the CDR3 is 15 residues. Germline CDR1 reads SQVTM; CDR2 reads ANQGSEA. With 6 bases clipped from V and 3 bases from J, the junction kept 8 bases outside the gene matches. CDR3 nucleotides: TGCAGCGTGCTAACCGGGACAGGGGACTACAATGAGCAGTTCTTC. It translates to CSVLTGTGDYNEQFF.

The CDR3 DNA sequence: TGTGCCAGCAGCTTGAGCGGGGGGAGCTCCTACAATGAGCAGTTCTTC. Its protein product is CASSLSGGSSYNEQFF. This chain connects TRBV5-4 to TRBJ2-1; 9 nucleotides align to TRBD2. CDR3 length equals 16 residues. Trimming removed 1 base from V and 0 bases from J; junction bases left unmatched: 2. Germline V gene lookup returns CDR1 SGHNT and CDR2 YYREEE (reference sequence).

This sequence joins TRBV7-2 and TRBJ2-2; 7 bases fit TRBD1. Trimming cost V 2 bases and J 6 bases; bases outside gene matches: 12. The CDR3 contains 17 residues. Looked up from germline, CDR1 is SGHTA and CDR2 is FQGNSA. The CDR3 here is CASSLKGARLSAGELFF. In DNA, the CDR3 is TGTGCCAGCAGCTTAAAGGGGGCACGATTAAGCGCCGGGGAGCTGTTTTTT.